This T cell receptor beta chain was identified during a study of monozygotic twins with inflammatory bowel disease. Study results and caveats: Whether twins were concordant or discordant made no difference to repertoire similarity, possibly from limited power.

One entry per CDR3 protein, without DNA, is what TCRdb gives after re-calling the 5' RACE reads. The ten top clones account for around 2.6%, within a sample of about 380,000 distinct CDR3 sequences. About this clonotype itself: Its specificity is unknown.

The length of the CDR3 is 14 residues. Per the germline V gene, CDR1 is MGHDK and CDR2 is SYGVNS. Input material: blood. The clonotype was recovered from a human donor with ulcerative colitis or Crohn's disease, or a healthy co-twin of an affected twin (not recorded which). V is TRBV25-1 and J is TRBJ2-5; lacking DNA, the TRBD1 call made by TCRdb goes unchecked. CDR3 region: CASSERGGEETQYF. Full variable domain (remainder filled in from reference TRBV25-1 and TRBJ2-5): EADIYQTPRYLVIGTGKKITLECSQTMGHDKMYWYQQDPGMELHLIHYSYGVNSTEKGDLSSESTVSRIRTEHFPLTLESARPSHTSQYLCASSERGGEETQYFGPGTRLLVL.